This T cell receptor (beta chain) was recorded in a study of blood T cell repertoires in COVID-19. On the study more broadly: There were acute and convalescent COVID-19 samples, and they came from the United States, Italy and Spain.

TCRdb's table, derived via immunoSEQ multiplex PCR, lists solely in-frame clones and lacks some. The table records approximately 400,000 clones, more than 85% of them present only once. V lost 7 bases, J lost 3 bases, and 7 bases stayed unmatched. CDR3 length: 15 amino acids. Germline V gene lookup returns CDR1 ENHRY and CDR2 SYGVKD. Participant ages covered roughly 18 to 89 years across 25 or so US areas. Participant-reported clinical history was the basis for cohort assignment. Someone with COVID-19 had been met by exposed participants within 2 weeks before study entry. This TCR was sampled from a middle-aged woman who had been exposed to COVID-19. The sequenced sample was PBMCs or T cells enriched from blood (not recorded which). V and J are TRBV10-3 and TRBJ1-3; the match to TRBD1 covers 9 bases. CDR3 region: CAITPGQGNGNTIYF. CDR3 DNA: TGTGCCATCACCCCGGGACAGGGAAATGGAAACACCATATATTTT.